The following is a T cell receptor (beta chain) sequence with its context. The data are from a study of blood T cell repertoires in COVID-19. About the study: The United States, Italy and Spain provided the acute and convalescent COVID-19 samples.

Per the germline V gene, CDR1 is SGHAT and CDR2 is FQDESV (reference sequence). The CDR3 runs 12 residues. With 5 bases removed from V and 0 bases from J, the gap between germline ends came to 4 bases. Original analysis: Amplified reference gene primers provided the basis for estimating nucleated cell counts. TCRdb's copy holds only in-frame clones and misses some; the assay was immunoSEQ multiplex PCR. V and J calls and clone size come straight from that table; D and trimming were deduced from the DNA. The sample yields about 140,000 clones, approximately 86% seen once. This receptor was identified in a woman aged 60-75 years with acute or convalescent COVID-19. V is TRBV11-1 and J is TRBJ2-5; D ambiguous. Sequencing was carried out using peripheral blood. The CDR3 loop reads CASSPNQETQYF. The DNA of the CDR3 is TGTGCCAGCAGCCCAAACCAAGAGACCCAGTACTTC.